Each of the 12 T cell receptor beta chains below was sequenced from the same sample in a study of cytomegalovirus exposure and HLA in healthy donors. Researchers ran the PCR with 60 Vbeta and 13 Jbeta primers. Produced via immunoSEQ multiplex PCR; TCRdb's table is partial and in-frame only. This table has roughly 150,000 clones, 70% appearing once. Sequencing was performed on PBMCs. These receptor sequences come from a man between 18 and 29 years old in good health and CMV-seropositive.

The V and J genes are TRBV28 and TRBJ1-5; D is possibly TRBD1 (6 bases). CDR3 length: 16 residues. V dropped 3 bases and J dropped 1 base, with 13 bases sitting between them. From germline, CDR1 is MDHEN and CDR2 SYDVKM. CDR3 bases: TGTGCCAGCAGTTTGGGGGGGGCTGGGAGCAATCAGCCCCAGCATTTT. Residues: CASSLGGAGSNQPQHF.

The V gene is TRBV4-2, the J gene TRBJ2-4; weak D call: TRBD1 (6 bases). CDR1 is LGHNA and CDR2 is YNFKEQ in the germline V gene. Between the trimmed V and J ends, which lost 1 base and 9 bases, there was a span of 13 bases. This CDR3 contains 14 residues. The CDR3 is CASSQVSLQGIQYF. CDR3 coding DNA: TGTGCCAGCAGCCAAGTCTCGTTACAGGGCATTCAGTACTTC.

V is TRBV6-5 and J is TRBJ1-2; 11 bases match TRBD1. CDR3 length: 14 residues. V shed 6 bases and J 7 bases; nucleotides not matched to a gene: 7. Germline-derived CDR1 and CDR2 are MNHEY and SVGAGI. CDR3 loop: CASRNRDRGSGYTF. In DNA form, the CDR3 reads TGTGCCAGCAGAAACCGGGACAGGGGGTCTGGCTACACCTTC.

Only one count was recorded for this clone. V usage is TRBV7-9 and J usage is TRBJ1-5, with TRBD1 matching 7 bases. Germline V gene data show CDR1 as SEHNR and CDR2 as FQNEAQ (reference sequence). This CDR3 has 18 residues. The junction had 19 bases not matched to a gene; V was cut back by 4 bases and J by 7 bases. The CDR3 coding sequence is TGTGCCAGCAGCTCTGCCTCTCCTTTGACAGGGAAAGAACAGCCCCAGCATTTT. Protein product: CASSSASPLTGKEQPQHF.

The rearrangement uses TRBV21-1 and TRBJ2-7; the tabulated D call, TRBD2, remains unverified against the DNA. TRBV21-1 is a recognized pseudogene. CDR3 length equals 16 residues. CDR3 nucleotides: TGTGCCAGCAGCAAGGGTGGCCGGGGTCCCTCCTACGAGCAGTACGTC. Translated, it gives CASSKGGRGPSYEQYV.

V and J are TRBV6-1 and TRBJ2-7; 11 nucleotides align to TRBD2. This CDR3 is built from 15 residues. V lost 1 base to trimming and J lost 4 bases; unmatched junction nucleotides: 3. Germline CDR1 is MNHNS and CDR2 is SASEGT. Here the CDR3 reads CASSEGIAGGYEQYV. CDR3 in DNA: TGTGCCAGCAGTGAAGGGATAGCGGGAGGGTACGAGCAGTACGTC.

The J gene is TRBJ2-3, the V gene TRBV27; a weak D match, TRBD2 (7 bases). Trimming removed 8 bases at V and 0 bases at J, with 15 bases between. The CDR3 extends over 15 amino acids. Germline V gene sequence: CDR1 MNHEY, CDR2 SMNVEV (reference sequence). CDR3 in amino acids: CASGVGGRSTDTQYF. CDR3 DNA sequence: TGTGCCAGCGGAGTCGGGGGGCGCAGCACAGATACGCAGTATTTT.

This chain connects TRBV12-5 to TRBJ2-2; D unresolved. This CDR3 is built from 19 residues. The V end was cut by 0 bases, the J end by 3 bases, with 20 bases between. Germline-derived CDR1 and CDR2 are LGHNT and FRNRAP. In nucleotides, the CDR3 is TGTGCTAGTGGTTTGGTACTGCAAAACGGAGACCGATACACCGGGGAGCTGTTTTTT. It yields the protein CASGLVLQNGDRYTGELFF.

In the case of this clone: This same CDR3 is encoded by further DNA sequences in the sample. The chain recombines TRBV5-1 with TRBJ1-3; 8 bases match TRBD1. This CDR3 has 16 residues. J lost 0 bases, V lost 3 bases, and 5 bases had no gene match. The germline V gene has CDR1 SGHRS and CDR2 YFSETQ. The CDR3 region has the DNA TGCGCCAGCAGCTGGGGGACAGGTTCCTCTGGAAACACCATATATTTT. This sequence encodes CASSWGTGSSGNTIYF. Combining the CDR3 with reference TRBV5-1 and TRBJ1-3 gives the whole variable domain KAGVTQTPRYLIKTRGQQVTLSCSPISGHRSVSWYQQTPGQGLQFLFEYFSETQRNKGNFPGRFSGRQFSNSRSEMNVSTLELGDSALYLCASSWGTGSSGNTIYFGEGSWLTVV.

CDR3 in amino acids: CASSRIGQGDEQFF. The CDR3 DNA reads as TGTGCCAGCAGCCGAATCGGACAGGGGGATGAGCAGTTCTTC. The V call is TRBV14, the J call TRBJ2-1, with TRBD1 identical over 10 bases. The CDR3 is 14 amino acids. Germline V gene sequence: CDR1 SGHDN, CDR2 FVKESK. V dropped 4 bases and J dropped 8; count of bases not matched to a gene: 5.

The V and J genes are TRBV28 and TRBJ1-4, with D perhaps TRBD1 (5 bases). CDR3 length: 15 amino acids. V lost 6 bases to trimming and J lost 0 bases, with 11 bases between them. Germline CDR1 reads MDHEN; CDR2 reads SYDVKM. The CDR3 loop is CASRSQGATNEKLFF. CDR3 nucleotides: TGTGCCAGCAGATCTCAGGGTGCAACTAATGAAAAACTGTTTTTT.

This clone occurred once. The chain has TRBV5-4 and TRBJ2-5, with a weak D call TRBD2 (6 bases). The V end was cut by 5 bases, the J end by 5 bases, with 22 bases between. The V gene's germline CDR1 is SGHNT and CDR2 YYREEE (reference sequence). The CDR3 is made up of 16 amino acids. Written as DNA, the CDR3 is TGTGCCAGCAGTCCCTATTTATCCACGGAGGGGGAGACCCAGTACTTC. It codes for CASSPYLSTEGETQYF. Based on the CDR3 plus reference TRBV5-4 and TRBJ2-5, the full variable domain is ETGVTQSPTHLIKTRGQQVTLRCSSQSGHNTVSWYQQALGQGPQFIFQYYREEENGRGNFPPRFSGLQFPNYSSELNVNALELDDSALYLCASSPYLSTEGETQYFGPGTRLLVL.